This TCR beta chain was identified in a study of CD8 T cells in ankylosing spondylitis (dated by TCRdb to 2016 to 2017). As for the study more broadly: The study profiled T cell receptor beta repertoires in healthy donors and ankylosing spondylitis patients to find disease-linked TCR variants. Peripheral blood was sampled, and synovial fluid was additionally collected from ankylosing spondylitis patients. In total, the full study cohort was made up of 100 to 140 healthy donors and about two dozen ankylosing spondylitis patients. Overall study results and their limits: The disease-linked clones were reported to be significantly enriched in matched synovial fluid samples from ankylosing spondylitis patients. In peripheral blood, the disease-linked clones were found at relatively low frequencies and had a CD8+ phenotype. Some motif variants had previously been reported in the synovial fluid and blood of reactive arthritis patients, which suggests shared mechanisms of disease initiation. A TCR beta motif made up of seven or eight highly homologous amino acid variants appeared to be characteristic of blood from ankylosing spondylitis patients.

This clonotype was seen many times. The clone's antigen remains unknown. Base quality data are lacking; no much larger clone is found one base away. Reads for this sample came from an Illumina HiSeq 2500. Quantitative 5'-RACE with molecular barcodes was used to prepare TCR beta libraries. On the authors' methods: Disease-linked TCR variants were identified with a new computational method built on a probabilistic model of VDJ rearrangement. TCRdb ran its own pipeline on the public reads, namely fastp trimming at Q25 and MiXCR clone calling, and kept in-frame beta chains. One record per CDR3 amino acid sequence lists the most common genes and DNA. These V and J calls rely on TCRdb rather than the paper's analysis. The sample has a few hundred thousand distinct CDR3 sequences on record, approximately 11% of them singletons. Clones ranked in the top ten supply around 7% of the sample. The germline V gene provides CDR1 SGHRS and CDR2 YFSETQ. V is shortened by 2 bases, J by 1 base, and the region joining them spans 14 bases. The CDR3 starts with the cysteine, ends with the phenylalanine, and has 16 residues. CDR3 DNA is the only sequence kept; it has 48 bases, read in frame from the first base.

Rearrangement joined TRBV5-1 to TRBJ2-3; tentative D gene TRBD2, with 6 bases matching. The TCR was taken from a male donor with ankylosing spondylitis. Material: blood, either unsorted or a sorted T cell fraction (not recorded which). The CDR3 protein: CASSLNGRSGTDTQYF. The sequence in DNA is TGCGCCAGCAGCTTAAATGGGAGGAGTGGCACAGATACGCAGTATTTT.